Below are 29 T cell receptor beta chains sequenced from a single sample in a study of OX40 agonist ivuxolimab in advanced cancers. Libraries were prepared by immunoSEQ multiplex PCR; TCRdb keeps only in-frame clonotypes and omits some of them. The repertoire consists of around 50,000 clones, with 94% occurring once and the leading ten covering approximately 12%. The starting material was CD4+ or CD8+ T cells sorted from blood, obtained in a trial of the OX40 agonist ivuxolimab. These receptors all come from an adult with an advanced solid tumor such as melanoma, head and neck, liver or kidney cancer.

The chain carries TRBV7-9 and TRBJ2-1, with 7 bases identical to TRBD2. The CDR3 is 17 residues long. Germline values: CDR1 SEHNR, CDR2 FQNEAQ (reference sequence). With V trimmed by 0 bases and J by 0 bases, 5 bases remained unmatched. The CDR3 reads CASSLASGLSSYNEQFF. CDR3 coding DNA: TGTGCCAGCAGCTTAGCGTCGGGACTATCCTCCTACAATGAGCAGTTCTTC.

The gene calls are TRBV10-3 and TRBJ2-7, with a possible D match to TRBD2 (6 bases). The V end was cut by 3 bases, the J end by 9 bases, with 21 bases between. CDR3 length: 15 residues. The germline V gene has CDR1 ENHRY and CDR2 SYGVKD. CDR3 sequence reads: CAISDPGTGGVGQYF. As DNA, the CDR3 is TGTGCCATCAGTGACCCTGGGACCGGAGGGGTCGGGCAGTACTTC.

The rearrangement joins TRBV19 to TRBJ1-1; D may be TRBD1 (6 bases). The CDR3 length is 13 residues. V was clipped by 11 bases and J by 3 bases, with 16 bases between them. Germline V CDR1 and CDR2: LNHDA, SQIVND (reference sequence). CDR3 region: CAGFSGDDTEAFF. In DNA, the CDR3 is TGTGCCGGATTTTCAGGGGATGACACTGAAGCTTTCTTT.

The chain joins TRBV4-1 to TRBJ2-7; 9 nucleotides align to TRBD2. From germline, CDR1 is MGHRA and CDR2 YSYEKL. Trimming took 0 bases from V and 2 from J; bases not matched to a gene: 5. This CDR3 has 16 residues. The CDR3, as DNA: TGCGCCAGCAGCCAAGACTGGGTAGCGGGAGCCTACGAGCAGTACTTC. Its protein product is CASSQDWVAGAYEQYF.

V gene TRBV20-1 combines with J gene TRBJ2-1; the D is unclear. Trimming removed 3 bases at V and 5 bases at J, with 2 bases between. The CDR3 runs 10 residues. Looked up from germline, CDR1 is DFQATT and CDR2 is SNEGSKA (reference sequence). DNA of the CDR3: TGCAGTGCTAGCGACAATGAGCAGTTCTTC. Translating it yields CSASDNEQFF.

With regard to this clone: This is likely a read error, given that the CDR3 carries no conserved phenylalanine or tryptophan at its end. No DNA is shown, since the ends of the CDR3 on it are uncertain; the CDR3 is the one TCRdb lists. The V call is TRBV20-1, the J call TRBJ2-4; the D segment call TRBD1 is taken from the table without a DNA check. The CDR3 length is 10 residues, termini included. From germline, CDR1 is DFQATT and CDR2 SNEGSKA (reference sequence). The CDR3 spells CSARIPRGDV.

The CDR3 bases are TGTGCCAGCAGCGTAGTCTCCGTCGCCGGGGAGCTGTTTTTT. Translation gives CASSVVSVAGELFF. The V and J genes are TRBV9 and TRBJ2-2; D not resolved. Trimming left V 0 bases short and J 6 bases short, with 9 bases between. Germline V gives CDR1 SGDLS, CDR2 YYNGEE. This CDR3 contains 14 residues.

V and J are TRBV19 and TRBJ2-1, with 8 bases matching TRBD2. Per the germline V gene, CDR1 is LNHDA and CDR2 is SQIVND (reference sequence). This CDR3 comprises 15 residues. V lost 4 bases and J lost 2; bases outside the gene matches: 4. The CDR3 sequence is CASSTTSGAYNEQFF. CDR3 sequence (DNA): TGTGCCAGTAGTACCACTAGCGGAGCCTACAATGAGCAGTTCTTC.

This clone was seen a single time. This chain connects TRBV28 to TRBJ2-7; D is unresolved. Germline lookup yields CDR1 MDHEN and CDR2 SYDVKM. The CDR3 loop spans 12 amino acids. Trimming cost V 2 bases and J 4 bases, with 6 bases left between them. Here the CDR3 DNA reads TGTGCCAGCAGTTTACCGAATTACGAGCAGTACTTC. Translating it yields CASSLPNYEQYF. The entire variable domain, with the rest obtained from reference TRBV28 and TRBJ2-7, is as follows: DVKVTQSSRYLVKRTGEKVFLECVQDMDHENMFWYRQDPGLGLRLIYFSYDVKMKEKGDIPEGYSVSREKKERFSLILESASTNQTSMYLCASSLPNYEQYFGPGTRLTVT.

The V call is TRBV28, the J call TRBJ1-2, with 8 bases aligning to TRBD1. Losses at the gene ends were 9 bases for V and 4 bases for J; bases not matched to a gene: 13. The CDR3 extends over 15 amino acids. Germline V gives CDR1 MDHEN, CDR2 SYDVKM. The CDR3 DNA reads as TGTGCCAGTCTAAGTCCGGGACAGGTCACCTATGGCTACACCTTC. This translates into CASLSPGQVTYGYTF.

The V and J genes are TRBV2 and TRBJ2-1; 14 positions agree with TRBD2. In germline, CDR1 is SNHLY, CDR2 FYNNEI. There are 18 residues in the CDR3. V lost 4 bases to trimming and J lost 4 bases; unmatched junction nucleotides: 9. As DNA, the CDR3 is TGTGCCAGCAGTGGTGGACTAGCGGGAGGCCCTTCATACAATGAGCAGTTCTTC. It translates to CASSGGLAGGPSYNEQFF.

The chain is built from TRBV30 and TRBJ2-1; 9 bases line up with TRBD2. Unmatched junction bases numbered 21, after V lost 7 bases and J lost 5 bases. Germline CDR1 and CDR2: GTSNPN and SVGIG (reference sequence). CDR3 length: 18 residues. The CDR3 sequence: CAYIPPGLAPVSHNEQFF. In DNA, the CDR3 is TGTGCCTACATCCCCCCGGGACTAGCCCCAGTTTCCCACAATGAGCAGTTCTTC.

The chain is built from TRBV5-1 and TRBJ2-1, with TRBD2 identical over 8 bases. CDR3 length: 15 amino acids. V shed 4 bases, J shed 7 bases, and the junction held 10 bases outside the gene matches. Looked up from germline, CDR1 is SGHRS and CDR2 is YFSETQ. CDR3 protein: CASSPRSGSKNEQFF. CDR3 DNA: TGCGCCAGCAGCCCGAGAAGCGGGAGTAAAAATGAGCAGTTCTTC. The full variable domain, in which reference TRBV5-1 and TRBJ2-1 provide the parts outside the CDR3, is KAGVTQTPRYLIKTRGQQVTLSCSPISGHRSVSWYQQTPGQGLQFLFEYFSETQRNKGNFPGRFSGRQFSNSRSEMNVSTLELGDSALYLCASSPRSGSKNEQFFGPGTRLTVL.

Regarding this clone: Germline and junction disagree at one end, which may indicate a read error. The J gene is TRBJ2-7, the V gene TRBV7-7; D is unclear. This CDR3 has 14 amino acids. CDR1 and CDR2 (germline): SSHAT, FNYEAQ (reference sequence). CDR3 nucleotides: TGTGCTAGCAGCTTCAATCGAGCGACCTACGAGCAGTACTTC. It encodes CASSFNRATYEQYF.

Remarks on this clone: Within the sample, other DNA sequences also encode this same CDR3. The rearrangement joins TRBV19 to TRBJ2-1; D call uncertain. The germline V and J ends were trimmed by 5 bases and 4 bases, with 6 bases remaining between them. Germline V gives CDR1 LNHDA, CDR2 SQIVND (reference sequence). The CDR3 sequence is 12 residues long. CDR3 amino acids: CASSWGYNEQFF. In DNA form, the CDR3 reads TGTGCCAGTAGTTGGGGTTACAATGAGCAGTTCTTC.

This clone has just one count. This chain uses TRBV6-5 with TRBJ2-5; perhaps TRBD2 as D (5 bases). This CDR3 comprises 11 residues. Germline lookup yields CDR1 MNHEY and CDR2 SVGAGI. CDR3: CASTRQETQYF. The CDR3 DNA reads as TGTGCGTCCACTAGACAAGAGACCCAGTACTTC.

The J gene is TRBJ1-5, the V gene TRBV10-2; weak D call: TRBD1 (5 bases). In germline, CDR1 is WSHSY, CDR2 SAAADI. CDR3 length: 13 residues. Trimming shortened V by 8 bases and J by 6 bases, and 14 bases separated the two germline ends. The CDR3 DNA reads TGCGCCAGCGGGGGAGGTAGCGGTCAGCCCCAGCATTTT. This translates into CASGGGSGQPQHF.

The chain carries TRBV4-1 and TRBJ1-4; D is possibly TRBD1 (5 bases). Trimming took 2 bases from V and 2 from J, leaving 9 bases between them. Germline lookup yields CDR1 MGHRA and CDR2 YSYEKL. The CDR3 is 15 amino acids. CDR3 DNA sequence: TGCGCCAGCAGCCAATATGAGGGGACTAATGAAAAACTGTTTTTT. Translated: CASSQYEGTNEKLFF.

The chain carries TRBV9 and TRBJ2-1; 13 nucleotides agree with TRBD2. J was trimmed by 7 bases and V by 4 bases; bases with no gene match: 8. CDR1 and CDR2 (germline): SGDLS, YYNGEE. This CDR3 has 16 residues. The CDR3 region is CASSPILAGGINEQFF. For the CDR3, the DNA is TGTGCCAGCAGCCCAATACTAGCGGGAGGGATTAATGAGCAGTTCTTC.

V gene TRBV7-9 combines with J gene TRBJ2-2; D remains unclear. The V gene's germline CDR1 is SEHNR and CDR2 FQNEAQ (reference sequence). The CDR3 covers 13 residues. The germline V and J ends were trimmed by 3 bases and 7 bases, with 9 bases remaining between them. The CDR3 here is CASSFPGSGELFF. DNA for the CDR3: TGTGCCAGCAGCTTTCCCGGTAGCGGGGAGCTGTTTTTT.

V is TRBV27 and J is TRBJ2-3; the D gene is possibly TRBD2 (6 bases). Trimming took off 5 bases at V and 0 bases at J, with 9 bases between the two ends. This CDR3 region has 14 residues. The germline CDR1 and CDR2 sequences are MNHEY and SMNVEV (reference sequence). The CDR3 sequence: CASSAGRSTDTQYF. The CDR3 DNA reads TGTGCCAGCAGTGCGGGACGGAGCACAGATACGCAGTATTTT.

CDR3 sequence: CASGLGLAGSAYNEQFF. The CDR3, as DNA: TGTGCTAGTGGTTTGGGACTAGCGGGGAGTGCCTACAATGAGCAGTTCTTC. The V and J genes are TRBV12-5 and TRBJ2-1, with 11 positions matching TRBD2. The CDR3 consists of 17 residues. V lost 1 base to trimming and J lost 2 bases; unmatched junction nucleotides: 4. From germline, CDR1 is LGHNT and CDR2 FRNRAP.

This clone was detected only once. The gene calls are TRBV7-3 and TRBJ2-1, with 7 bases aligning to TRBD2. Trimming took 5 bases from V and 6 from J; bases not matched to a gene: 10. CDR1 is SGHTA and CDR2 is FQGTGA in the germline V gene. CDR3 length equals 15 residues. The DNA for the CDR3 is TGTGCCAGCAGCCCGTTTGGGGGAGGGAGCAATGAGCAGTTCTTC. This encodes CASSPFGGGSNEQFF.

This clone was found a few times. CDR3 in DNA: TGTGCCACCAGCAGAGACAGGGGACAGCCCCAGCATTTT. It specifies CATSRDRGQPQHF. The V gene is TRBV15, the J gene TRBJ1-5; D might be TRBD1 (6 bases). The CDR3 totals 13 residues. Germline CDR1 reads LNHNV; CDR2 reads YYDKDF (reference sequence). Trimming removed 0 bases from V and 7 bases from J, with 7 bases in between.

V gene TRBV5-6 combines with J gene TRBJ2-7; TRBD2 matches at 15 bases. The trim removed 4 bases at V and 6 bases at J, leaving 5 bases unmatched. Germline CDR1 SGHDT, CDR2 YYEEEE. This CDR3 comprises 15 residues. The CDR3 loop is CASSVGLAGGLEQYF. DNA for the CDR3: TGTGCCAGCAGCGTCGGACTAGCGGGAGGGCTCGAGCAGTACTTC.

Written as DNA, the CDR3 is TGTGCCAGCAGTTATATCGAGGGACATGGAGAGACCCAGTACTTC. It encodes CASSYIEGHGETQYF. V usage is TRBV7-9 and J usage is TRBJ2-5; D may be TRBD1 (6 bases). Trimming left V 6 bases short and J 4 bases short, with 18 bases between. The CDR3 length is 15 residues. CDR1 is SEHNR, CDR2 FQNEAQ, per germline (reference sequence).

The rearrangement joins TRBV5-1 to TRBJ2-3; D gene uncertain. There are 12 residues in the CDR3. Trimming pared 4 bases from V and 6 bases from J, leaving 9 bases between. The V gene's germline CDR1 is SGHRS and CDR2 YFSETQ. CDR3 in amino acids: CASSESSDTQYF. CDR3 coding DNA: TGCGCCAGCAGCGAGTCCTCCGATACGCAGTATTTT.

The chain is built from TRBV4-2 and TRBJ2-1; TRBD2 aligns across 7 bases. The CDR3 covers 16 residues. V shed 3 bases, J shed 7 bases, and the junction held 12 bases outside the gene matches. The germline V gene encodes CDR1 LGHNA and CDR2 YNFKEQ. CDR3 nucleotide sequence: TGTGCCAGCAGCCAGGGTATGGCGGGGGAGGGAAATGAGCAGTTCTTC. It specifies CASSQGMAGEGNEQFF.

The genes are TRBV7-9 and TRBJ2-1; D is perhaps TRBD2 (7 bases). The CDR3 length is 14 residues. Between the trimmed V and J ends, which lost 11 bases and 3 bases, there was a span of 17 bases. Looked up from germline, CDR1 is SEHNR and CDR2 is FQNEAQ (reference sequence). In DNA form, the CDR3 reads TGTGCCGGGGGGGGCACGACAATCTACAATGAGCAGTTCTTC. Its protein is CAGGGTTIYNEQFF.